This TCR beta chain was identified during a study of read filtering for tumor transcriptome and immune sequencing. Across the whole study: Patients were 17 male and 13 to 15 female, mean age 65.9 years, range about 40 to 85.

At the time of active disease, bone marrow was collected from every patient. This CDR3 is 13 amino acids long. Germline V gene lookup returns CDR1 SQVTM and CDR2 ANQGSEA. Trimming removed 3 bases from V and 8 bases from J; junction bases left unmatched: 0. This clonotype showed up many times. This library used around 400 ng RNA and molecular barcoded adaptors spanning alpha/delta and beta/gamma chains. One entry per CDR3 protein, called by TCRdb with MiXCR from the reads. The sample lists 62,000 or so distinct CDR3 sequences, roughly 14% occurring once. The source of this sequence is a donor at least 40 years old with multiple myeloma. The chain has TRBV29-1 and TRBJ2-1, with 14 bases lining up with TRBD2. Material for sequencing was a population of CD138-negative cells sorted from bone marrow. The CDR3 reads CSVEGLAGDEQFF. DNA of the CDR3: TGCAGCGTTGAGGGACTAGCGGGAGATGAGCAGTTCTTC.